The 10 T cell receptor beta chains reported below all come from one sample, sequenced in a study of blood T cell repertoires in COVID-19. Sequencing used immunoSEQ multiplex PCR; TCRdb keeps in-frame clones, though not all of them. The repertoire holds over 55,000 clones, around 83% seen once, with roughly 5.3% in the top ten. The sample taken for sequencing was peripheral blood. These receptors came from a man aged 45-65 years with active COVID-19.

The CDR3 spells CASSRGQAGGYTF. In DNA, the CDR3 is TGTGCCAGCAGCCGGGGACAGGCGGGGGGCTACACCTTC. The chain joins TRBV7-9 to TRBJ1-2, with 8 nucleotides matching TRBD1. The V gene end was trimmed by 5 bases and the J gene end by 8 bases; junction bases not matched to a gene: 7. CDR3 length: 13 residues. Germline CDR1 SEHNR, CDR2 FQNEAQ (reference sequence).

J is TRBJ1-4 and V is TRBV5-1, with a weak D call TRBD1 (6 bases). Germline lookup yields CDR1 SGHRS and CDR2 YFSETQ. V was shortened by 3 bases and J by 7 bases, with 19 bases between the two germline ends. This CDR3 has 16 residues. The CDR3 region is CASSSTPTGTGEKLFF. In DNA, the CDR3 is TGCGCCAGCAGCTCGACCCCGACAGGTACGGGTGAAAAACTGTTTTTT.

V usage is TRBV5-1 and J usage is TRBJ2-3, with 10 positions matching TRBD2. The CDR3 sequence is 17 residues long. Unmatched junction bases numbered 6, after V lost 0 bases and J lost 2 bases. CDR1 SGHRS and CDR2 YFSETQ come from the germline V gene. For the CDR3, the DNA is TGCGCCAGCAGCTTGGGCCCTAGCGGGGGTTACACAGATACGCAGTATTTT. As protein: CASSLGPSGGYTDTQYF.

The chain uses TRBV11-3 and TRBJ2-2, with TRBD2 matching over 7 bases. Germline CDR1 reads SGHNT; CDR2 reads YENEEA. CDR3 size: 15 residues. Trimming removed 6 bases from V and 0 bases from J; junction bases left unmatched: 4. DNA of the CDR3: TGTGCCAGCAGTGGCGGGAGACCGAACACCGGGGAGCTGTTTTTT. Its protein product is CASSGGRPNTGELFF.

This clone has just a few counts. In nucleotides, the CDR3 is TGTGCCAGCAGCCAAGACAGGGGGGTTTCACCCCTCCACTTT. Its protein is CASSQDRGVSPLHF. The chain is built from TRBV3-1 (or the pseudogene TRBV3-2) and TRBJ1-6, with 7 positions matching TRBD1. The CDR3 has 14 residues. The V gene end was trimmed by 0 bases and the J gene end by 9 bases; junction bases not matched to a gene: 2. Germline-derived CDR1 and CDR2 are LGHDT and YNNKEL (reference sequence).

The V call is TRBV2, the J call TRBJ1-6; 7 bases map to TRBD1. CDR1 and CDR2 (germline): SNHLY, FYNNEI. The CDR3 loop spans 17 amino acids. Germline trimming cut 2 bases from V and 5 bases from J; bases unmatched to any gene: 9. This CDR3 is CASSETAGTVDNSPLHF. Written as DNA, the CDR3 is TGTGCCAGCAGTGAAACGGCCGGGACAGTCGATAATTCACCCCTCCACTTT.

CDR3 loop: CASRGTASYEQYF. The CDR3 DNA reads as TGTGCCAGCAGGGGGACAGCTTCCTACGAGCAGTACTTC. The chain recombines TRBV2 with TRBJ2-7, with TRBD1 matching over 7 bases. Germline V gene data show CDR1 as SNHLY and CDR2 as FYNNEI. V was clipped by 6 bases and J by 1 base; unmatched bases: 3. This CDR3 region has 13 residues.

The chain couples TRBV6-5 to TRBJ2-7; TRBD2 agrees at 12 bases. The CDR3 extends over 15 amino acids. With V trimmed by 6 bases and J by 3 bases, 6 bases remained unmatched. Germline loops: CDR1 MNHEY, CDR2 SVGAGI. CDR3 amino acids: CASRRSGLAGYEQYF. The CDR3 nucleotides are TGTGCCAGCAGAAGATCGGGACTAGCGGGCTACGAGCAGTACTTC.

The chain couples TRBV7-6 to TRBJ2-1; 9 positions match TRBD2. This CDR3 contains 16 residues. Germline CDR1 SGHVS, CDR2 FNYEAQ. V was clipped by 2 bases and J by 8 bases; unmatched bases: 10. The CDR3 DNA is TGTGCCAGCAGCTTACGGGCGGGGGGGCCGACCGATGAGCAGTTCTTC. It yields the protein CASSLRAGGPTDEQFF. Drawing the rest from reference TRBV7-6 and TRBJ2-1, the complete variable domain is GAGVSQSPRYKVTKRGQDVALRCDPISGHVSLYWYRQALGQGPEFLTYFNYEAQQDKSGLPNDRFSAERPEGSISTLTIQRTEQRDSAMYRCASSLRAGGPTDEQFFGPGTRLTVL.

The gene calls are TRBV6-5 and TRBJ2-7, with D possibly matching TRBD2 (6 bases). V was clipped by 8 bases and J by 7 bases, with 12 bases between them. The CDR3 runs 11 residues. Germline values: CDR1 MNHEY, CDR2 SVGAGI. CDR3 sequence: CASGTSLEQYF. CDR3 in DNA: TGTGCCAGCGGGACTTCCTTGGAGCAGTACTTC.